What follows are 22 T cell receptor beta chains derived from one specimen sequenced in a study of blood T cell repertoires in COVID-19. Libraries were prepared by immunoSEQ multiplex PCR; TCRdb keeps only in-frame clonotypes and omits some of them. Of 270,000 or so clones detected, around 83% appear once; the ten largest clones hold less than 8.5%. Sequencing was performed on PBMCs or T cells enriched from blood (not recorded which). Receptor source: a woman between 50 and 59 years old who had been exposed to COVID-19.

The V gene is TRBV5-4, the J gene TRBJ2-5, with 10 bases that match TRBD2. J lost 2 bases, V lost 5 bases, and 6 bases had no gene match. This CDR3 has 15 amino acids. Per germline, CDR1 SGHNT and CDR2 YYREEE (reference sequence). CDR3 in DNA: TGTGCCAGCAGACCGAGAGCGGGGGGGCAAGAGACCCAGTACTTC. This encodes CASRPRAGGQETQYF.

The chain has TRBV7-2 and TRBJ1-1, with D perhaps matching TRBD1 (5 bases). CDR1 and CDR2 (germline): SGHTA, FQGNSA. V was clipped by 0 bases and J by 8 bases, with 7 bases between them. The CDR3 contains 12 residues. In DNA form, the CDR3 reads TGTGCCAGCAGCTTAGCTTACAGGGAAGCTTTCTTT. Protein sequence: CASSLAYREAFF. The full variable domain, rest sourced from reference TRBV7-2 and TRBJ1-1, is GAGVSQSPSNKVTEKGKDVELRCDPISGHTALYWYRQSLGQGLEFLIYFQGNSAPDKSGLPSDRFSAERTGGSVSTLTIQRTQQEDSAVYLCASSLAYREAFFGQGTRLTVV.

The chain has TRBV30 and TRBJ1-5; 8 bases agree with TRBD1. The germline V gene has CDR1 GTSNPN and CDR2 SVGIG (reference sequence). Trimming cost V 2 bases and J 2 bases; bases outside gene matches: 2. The CDR3 runs 14 residues. Here the CDR3 DNA reads TGTGCCTGGAGTCGGGGACAGGGCAATCAGCCCCAGCATTTT. This sequence encodes CAWSRGQGNQPQHF. The variable domain in full, completed from reference TRBV30 and TRBJ1-5, reads SQTIHQWPATLVQPVGSPLSLECTVEGTSNPNLYWYRQAAGRGLQLLFYSVGIGQISSEVPQNLSASRPQDRQFILSSKKLLLSDSGFYLCAWSRGQGNQPQHFGDGTRLSIL.

This sequence joins TRBV10-2 and TRBJ1-4; D might be TRBD1 (6 bases). Per germline, CDR1 WSHSY and CDR2 SAAADI. Trimming shortened V by 6 bases and J by 8 bases, and 16 bases separated the two germline ends. The CDR3 has 14 residues. The CDR3 is CASRLPGVDEKLFF. The CDR3 DNA follows: TGCGCCAGCAGGTTACCAGGGGTAGACGAAAAACTGTTTTTT.

On this clone itself: Being one base from a much bigger clone, this may be a read error. Other DNA sequences from this sample encode an identical CDR3 as well. The chain couples TRBV7-2 to TRBJ1-1; D gene uncertain. In germline, CDR1 is SGHTA, CDR2 FQGNSA. This CDR3 is 13 amino acids long. V was clipped by 3 bases and J by 1 base, with 6 bases between them. The CDR3 DNA is TGTGCCAGCAGCTTCGGAGGGAACACTGAAGCTTTCTTT. Its translation is CASSFGGNTEAFF.

This clone has a handful of counts. The V call is TRBV7-8, the J call TRBJ2-2, with TRBD2 matching over 9 bases. Germline CDR1 SGHVS, CDR2 FQNEAQ. Germline trimming cut 0 bases from V and 7 bases from J; bases unmatched to any gene: 6. The CDR3 is made up of 16 amino acids. CDR3 protein: CASSLARSGGYGELFF. CDR3 in DNA: TGTGCCAGCAGCTTAGCGCGAAGCGGGGGGTACGGGGAGCTGTTTTTT.

The genes are TRBV7-8 and TRBJ1-1; D may be TRBD1 (6 bases). This CDR3 is built from 16 residues. CDR1 is SGHVS and CDR2 is FQNEAQ in the germline V gene. The ends were cut back, 2 bases at V and 3 bases at J, with 16 bases in the middle. DNA of the CDR3: TGTGCCAGCAGCTTATACCCTCAGGGGAAGTACACTGAAGCTTTCTTT. It is translated as CASSLYPQGKYTEAFF.

V is TRBV14 and J is TRBJ1-4; weak D call: TRBD1 (6 bases). The V gene lost 5 bases and the J gene lost 3 bases, with 13 bases spanning the gap. This CDR3 contains 15 residues. CDR1 and CDR2 (germline): SGHDN, FVKESK. The CDR3 nucleotides are TGTGCCAGCAGCTTCACTGGGGGCCCTAATGAAAAACTGTTTTTT. Translation: CASSFTGGPNEKLFF.

V gene TRBV30 combines with J gene TRBJ1-2, with unresolved D. V lost 3 bases, J lost 7 bases, and 15 bases lay in between. There are 13 residues in the CDR3. From germline, CDR1 is GTSNPN and CDR2 SVGIG (reference sequence). The CDR3 here is CAWRGGSRSGYTF. CDR3 nucleotide sequence: TGTGCCTGGAGAGGCGGGTCACGGAGTGGCTACACCTTC.

The chain couples TRBV5-4 to TRBJ2-5; the D gene is possibly TRBD2 (5 bases). Germline assignment: CDR1 SGHNT and CDR2 YYREEE (reference sequence). The CDR3 has 18 residues. The V and J ends lost 2 bases and 3 bases respectively, with 23 bases between them. CDR3 coding DNA: TGTGCCAGCAGCTTATGGAGGAGAACTCGTACGGGGAAAGAGACCCAGTACTTC. Protein: CASSLWRRTRTGKETQYF.

The chain recombines TRBV5-4 with TRBJ2-1, with 10 bases that match TRBD1. This CDR3 contains 15 residues. The germline V gene encodes CDR1 SGHNT and CDR2 YYREEE (reference sequence). Losses at the gene ends were 6 bases for V and 3 bases for J; bases not matched to a gene: 6. This CDR3 reads CASTATGGGYNEQFF. CDR3 DNA: TGTGCCAGCACCGCGACAGGGGGCGGCTACAATGAGCAGTTCTTC.

V gene TRBV6-5 combines with J gene TRBJ2-3; D unresolved. Germline V gene lookup returns CDR1 MNHEY and CDR2 SVGAGI. Between the trimmed V and J ends, which lost 5 bases and 2 bases, there was a span of 5 bases. The CDR3 has 12 residues. The CDR3 reads CASSPYTDTQYF. As DNA, the CDR3 is TGTGCCAGCAGTCCCTACACAGATACGCAGTATTTT.

CDR3 sequence: CASSTGGGYEQYF. DNA of the CDR3: TGTGCCAGCAGCACAGGGGGGGGATACGAGCAGTACTTC. The chain carries TRBV6-5 and TRBJ2-7; D perhaps matches TRBD1 (8 bases). Germline CDR1 MNHEY, CDR2 SVGAGI. V lost 6 bases and J 4 bases, leaving 13 bases between the germline ends. The CDR3 totals 13 residues.

The chain joins TRBV5-1 to TRBJ2-1; D perhaps matches TRBD2 (5 bases). The CDR3 is 11 residues long. V was cut by 4 bases and J by 11 bases, with 10 bases left in between. The V gene's germline CDR1 is SGHRS and CDR2 YFSETQ. CDR3 DNA sequence: TGCGCCAGCAGCAGCGGAGGTAAGCAGTTCTTC. Translating it yields CASSSGGKQFF.

The sample holds a few counts of this clone. Additional DNA sequences in this sample encode the identical CDR3. The gene calls are TRBV6-6 and TRBJ2-7; D not resolved. The CDR3 covers 11 residues. Deletions cut 3 bases from V and 6 bases from J, with 6 bases between. Germline-derived CDR1 and CDR2 are MNHNY and SVGAGI (reference sequence). In DNA form, the CDR3 reads TGTGCCAGCAGTTATGGCGGCGAGCAGTACTTC. Translating gives CASSYGGEQYF.

The chain is built from TRBV2 and TRBJ1-2; 9 bases line up with TRBD1. From germline, CDR1 is SNHLY and CDR2 FYNNEI. This CDR3 has 11 amino acids. J was trimmed by 7 bases and V by 6 bases; bases with no gene match: 0. CDR3 sequence reads: CASRDRGGYTF. CDR3 bases: TGTGCCAGCAGGGACAGGGGTGGCTACACCTTC.

The rearrangement joins TRBV29-1 to TRBJ1-4; D gene unclear. The CDR3 extends over 13 amino acids. The ends were cut back, 5 bases at V and 3 bases at J, with 10 bases in the middle. Germline-derived CDR1 and CDR2 are SQVTM and ANQGSEA. The DNA for the CDR3 is TGCAGCGTTAACGGAGGGTCTAATGAAAAACTGTTTTTT. This sequence encodes CSVNGGSNEKLFF. The variable domain in full, with the rest retrieved from reference TRBV29-1 and TRBJ1-4, is SAVISQKPSRDICQRGTSLTIQCQVDSQVTMMFWYRQQPGQSLTLIATANQGSEATYESGFVIDKFPISRPNLTFSTLTVSNMSPEDSSIYLCSVNGGSNEKLFFGSGTQLSVL.

The rearrangement joins TRBV10-3 to TRBJ1-1; unclear D gene. This CDR3 contains 14 residues. Germline V lookup: CDR1 ENHRY, CDR2 SYGVKD. V was cut by 11 bases and J by 4 bases, with 20 bases left in between. For the CDR3, the DNA is TGTGCCCTGCTGGCTGGGGAGGGAAGCACTGAAGCTTTCTTT. Amino acid sequence: CALLAGEGSTEAFF.

This chain joins TRBV7-2 and TRBJ2-7; no firm D call. This CDR3 is built from 16 residues. The germline V and J ends were trimmed by 1 base and 0 bases, with 13 bases remaining between them. CDR1 is SGHTA and CDR2 is FQGNSA in the germline V gene. CDR3 amino acids: CASSLESGGSSYEQYF. The DNA for the CDR3 is TGTGCCAGCAGCTTAGAGTCTGGCGGATCCTCCTACGAGCAGTACTTC. The full variable domain, with the rest looked up from reference TRBV7-2 and TRBJ2-7, is GAGVSQSPSNKVTEKGKDVELRCDPISGHTALYWYRQSLGQGLEFLIYFQGNSAPDKSGLPSDRFSAERTGGSVSTLTIQRTQQEDSAVYLCASSLESGGSSYEQYFGPGTRLTVT.

The chain joins TRBV6-1 to TRBJ1-5; 7 nucleotides agree with TRBD1. Germline loops: CDR1 MNHNS, CDR2 SASEGT. The junction had 6 bases not matched to a gene; V was cut back by 0 bases and J by 7 bases. The CDR3 is 15 amino acids. The CDR3 nucleotides read TGTGCCAGCAGTGAAGCGCGAGGGGGCAGGCAGCCCCAGCATTTT. Its protein is CASSEARGGRQPQHF.

The chain employs TRBV30 and TRBJ2-2, with 13 bases matching TRBD2. The CDR3 totals 18 residues. Germline V gene lookup returns CDR1 GTSNPN and CDR2 SVGIG (reference sequence). The V segment lost 2 bases and the J segment 4 bases; nucleotides outside the gene matches: 10. DNA of the CDR3: TGTGCCTGGAGTTCTCTACTTACTAGCGGGGGGGCCACCGGGGAGCTGTTTTTT. Translated, it gives CAWSSLLTSGGATGELFF.

This clone was detected once. The chain uses TRBV12-3 or TRBV12-4 and TRBJ1-5; the D is unclear. Trimming stripped 3 bases from V and 3 bases from J, with 6 bases between. This CDR3 comprises 13 residues. The CDR3 nucleotides read TGTGCCAGCAGTTTGCGGCACAATCAGCCCCAGCATTTT. As protein: CASSLRHNQPQHF.